This T cell receptor (beta chain) was profiled in a study of breast tumors, draining lymph nodes, adjacent tissues. This clonotype was observed many times. The lymph nodes were axillary draining lymph nodes from breast cancer patients. One entry per CDR3 protein results from TCRdb running MiXCR on the multiplex PCR reads. Among about 200,000 distinct CDR3 sequences, 31% were seen once, and the ten largest hold approximately 4.5%. This TCR came from a female donor with breast cancer. Some clones in this sample may be carry-over from other donors' samples. The sequenced sample was axillary lymph node tissue.

The CDR3 DNA reads TGCAGTGCTCGACCGGGACACCTAAGAGACTCTGGGGCCAACGTCCTGACTTTC. Translated, it gives CSARPGHLRDSGANVLTF. This rearrangement joins TRBV20-1 to TRBJ2-6, with D possibly TRBD1 on 6 matching bases. Trimming pared 5 bases from V and 0 bases from J, leaving 20 bases between. Germline values: CDR1 DFQATT, CDR2 SNEGSKA (reference sequence). CDR3 length equals 18 residues.